This TCR beta chain stems from a study of Ad26.COV2.S vaccination and SARS-CoV-2 variants. On the study more broadly: A participant enrolled in the COV1001 Ad26.COV2.S trial arm provided the sample.

Treatment in this sample: 15 to 20 received Ad26.COV2.S at low or high dose, single or two shots; a few received placebo; per-sample allocation not given. Material that was analyzed had been drawn on day 63 after the first vaccine or placebo injection. Recruitment in Boston yielded a donor of adult age, 18-55 years. V was cut by 8 bases and J by 1 base, with 13 bases left in between. Germline CDR1 and CDR2: MRHNA and SNTAGT. The CDR3 covers 14 residues. Data came from immunoSEQ multiplex PCR; TCRdb stores just in-frame clones and leaves some out. The table lists 240,000 or so clones, roughly 90% of them singletons.

The TCR originated in a person aged 18-60 years who received the Ad26.COV2.S COVID-19 vaccine or a placebo. This chain uses TRBV6-4 with TRBJ2-3; D is possibly TRBD1 (6 bases). Here the sequenced sample was peripheral blood, taken in a trial of Ad26.COV2.S vaccine versus placebo. The CDR3 coding sequence is TGTGCCAGCTCGCCAGGGGCCGGCACAGATACGCAGTATTTT. It codes for CASSPGAGTDTQYF.